A selection of T cell receptor beta chains follows, all from one sample in a study of blood T cell repertoires in COVID-19. This table comes from immunoSEQ multiplex PCR, and its TCRdb copy is limited to in-frame clones, with some not included. The profile shows about 150,000 clones, about 90% of them singletons. Sequencing used peripheral blood. The receptors were sampled from a man aged 45 to 65 with acute or convalescent COVID-19. Each CDR3 is given with its conserved first and last residue. Fields, in order: V gene, clone size, J gene, CDR3 protein. A row's size may be missing; if present it is once, few, many or a size class.

V gene: TRBV7-2
clone size: .
J gene: TRBJ1-6
CDR3 protein: CASSLGGGSYNSPLHF

V gene: TRBV2
clone size: .
J gene: TRBJ1-1
CDR3 protein: CASSDQGTMNTEAFF

V gene: TRBV6-2/TRBV6-3
clone size: .
J gene: TRBJ2-7
CDR3 protein: CASSRLAGGYEQYF

V gene: TRBV4-2
clone size: .
J gene: TRBJ2-3
CDR3 protein: CASSQRLAEVTDTQYF

V gene: TRBV28
clone size: .
J gene: TRBJ1-4
CDR3 protein: CASSIPVGVLFF

V gene: TRBV28
clone size: once
J gene: TRBJ2-1
CDR3 protein: CASSFLYSYNEQFF

V gene: TRBV7-2
clone size: once
J gene: TRBJ2-7
CDR3 protein: CASSLDRGNTYEQYF

V gene: TRBV3-1/TRBV3-2
clone size: .
J gene: TRBJ1-2
CDR3 protein: CASSHAGDYGYTF

V gene: TRBV18
clone size: .
J gene: TRBJ1-2
CDR3 protein: CASSASRDRDGYTF

V gene: TRBV7-2
clone size: .
J gene: TRBJ1-4
CDR3 protein: CASRATPTNEKLFF

V gene: TRBV7-9
clone size: .
J gene: TRBJ2-1
CDR3 protein: CASSLGPRDRGYNEQFF

V gene: TRBV7-6
clone size: .
J gene: TRBJ1-5
CDR3 protein: CASSPTGRARNQPQHF

V gene: TRBV6-5
clone size: .
J gene: TRBJ2-2
CDR3 protein: CASRSGTRNTGELFF

V gene: TRBV13
clone size: .
J gene: TRBJ2-5
CDR3 protein: CASSQLAGGQETQYF

V gene: TRBV28
clone size: .
J gene: TRBJ2-1
CDR3 protein: CASVAGGYNEQFF

V gene: TRBV5-1
clone size: .
J gene: TRBJ1-1
CDR3 protein: CASRLQGQAGTEAFF

V gene: TRBV6-2/TRBV6-3
clone size: .
J gene: TRBJ2-1
CDR3 protein: CASSYSGYNEQFF

V gene: TRBV13
clone size: .
J gene: TRBJ2-2
CDR3 protein: CASSLGTMGLPDGAGELFF

V gene: TRBV27
clone size: .
J gene: TRBJ2-5
CDR3 protein: CASSGTTQETQYF

V gene: TRBV19
clone size: .
J gene: TRBJ2-2
CDR3 protein: CASSIDRMTYTGELFF

V gene: TRBV30
clone size: .
J gene: TRBJ1-6
CDR3 protein: CAWSADRGPRGDSPLHF

V gene: TRBV29-1
clone size: .
J gene: TRBJ2-5
CDR3 protein: CSVDGTSLRETQYF

V gene: TRBV13
clone size: .
J gene: TRBJ2-3
CDR3 protein: CASSSKRLAADTQYF

V gene: TRBV9
clone size: once
J gene: TRBJ2-5
CDR3 protein: CASSGAGRLQETQYF

V gene: TRBV5-4
clone size: .
J gene: TRBJ2-4
CDR3 protein: CASSTGLAVDKNIQYF

V gene: TRBV11-2
clone size: .
J gene: TRBJ1-4
CDR3 protein: CASSGDIGATNEKLFF

V gene: TRBV19
clone size: .
J gene: TRBJ1-1
CDR3 protein: CASSIVTGATEAFF

V gene: TRBV7-2
clone size: .
J gene: TRBJ2-2
CDR3 protein: CASSYQLNTGELFF

V gene: TRBV28
clone size: .
J gene: TRBJ1-1
CDR3 protein: CASKEGDHTEAFF

V gene: TRBV4-3
clone size: few
J gene: TRBJ1-1
CDR3 protein: CASRWGQMGSTEAFF

V gene: TRBV12-1
clone size: .
J gene: TRBJ1-2
CDR3 protein: CASSFKRDRVPNYGYTF

V gene: TRBV28
clone size: .
J gene: TRBJ1-3
CDR3 protein: CASSFRVSGNTIYF

V gene: TRBV19
clone size: .
J gene: TRBJ2-2
CDR3 protein: CASSVVTGSTGELFF

V gene: TRBV27
clone size: .
J gene: TRBJ2-2
CDR3 protein: CASMAAGTSGRLYTGELFF

V gene: TRBV4-3
clone size: .
J gene: TRBJ2-1
CDR3 protein: CASSQAWASGGSYNEQFF

V gene: TRBV27
clone size: .
J gene: TRBJ1-2
CDR3 protein: CASSSLSPGYGYTF

V gene: TRBV6-5
clone size: .
J gene: TRBJ1-1
CDR3 protein: CASSTWTGDTEAFF

V gene: TRBV2
clone size: .
J gene: TRBJ1-5
CDR3 protein: CASSDTRTLPQHF

V gene: TRBV6-5
clone size: .
J gene: TRBJ1-2
CDR3 protein: CASSQAPNYGYTF

V gene: TRBV5-6
clone size: once
J gene: TRBJ2-3
CDR3 protein: CASSSKGVNYPSTDTQYF

V gene: TRBV5-4
clone size: .
J gene: TRBJ1-1
CDR3 protein: CASSLNRQGHTEAFF

V gene: TRBV29-1
clone size: .
J gene: TRBJ2-3
CDR3 protein: CSVGLAASTDTQYF

V gene: TRBV6-6
clone size: .
J gene: TRBJ1-2
CDR3 protein: CASSQEGTGRFYDYGYTF

V gene: TRBV6-5
clone size: .
J gene: TRBJ1-1
CDR3 protein: CASSTLRQTEAFF

V gene: TRBV28
clone size: .
J gene: TRBJ2-3
CDR3 protein: CASSPGGEGTDTQYF

V gene: TRBV6-5
clone size: .
J gene: TRBJ2-1
CDR3 protein: CASNTRVSHDEQFF